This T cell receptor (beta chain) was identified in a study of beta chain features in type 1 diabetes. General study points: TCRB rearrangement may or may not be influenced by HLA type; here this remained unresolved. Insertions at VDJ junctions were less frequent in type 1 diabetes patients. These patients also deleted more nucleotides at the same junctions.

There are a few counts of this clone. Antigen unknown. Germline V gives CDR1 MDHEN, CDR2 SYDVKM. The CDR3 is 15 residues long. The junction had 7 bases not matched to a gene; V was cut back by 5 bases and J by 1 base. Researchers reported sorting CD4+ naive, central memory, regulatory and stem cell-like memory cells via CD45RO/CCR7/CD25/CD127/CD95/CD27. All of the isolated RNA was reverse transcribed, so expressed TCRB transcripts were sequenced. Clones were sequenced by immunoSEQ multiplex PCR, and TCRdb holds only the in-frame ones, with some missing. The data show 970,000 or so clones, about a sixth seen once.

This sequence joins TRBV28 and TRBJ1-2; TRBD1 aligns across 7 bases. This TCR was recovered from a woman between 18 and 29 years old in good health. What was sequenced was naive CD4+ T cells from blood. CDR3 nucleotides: TGTGCCAGCAGTCAGCTTCAGGGGGTTAACTATGGCTACACCTTC. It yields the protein CASSQLQGVNYGYTF.